This TCR beta chain emerged from a study of blood T cell repertoires in COVID-19. Study as a whole: Acute-phase and convalescent COVID-19 samples originated in the United States, Italy and Spain. Nucleic acid was either cDNA or gDNA, and it came from T cells, B-cell-depleted T cells, or PBMCs.

The CDR3 has 14 residues. CDR1 and CDR2 from the germline V gene are MNHEY and SVGEGT. V was pared by 6 bases and J by 5 bases, with 14 bases between. Study processing details: Estimates of nucleated cell counts were drawn from the amplification of reference gene primers. The protocol was immunoSEQ multiplex PCR, while the TCRdb copy is restricted to in-frame clones and leaves out a portion. V and J calls and clone size are given by that table; D and trimming were obtained from the DNA. This table holds over 150,000 clones, around four fifths found once. This TCR was sampled from a woman between 65 and 79 years old who had recovered from COVID-19. The chain carries TRBV6-2 or TRBV6-3 and TRBJ1-5; D call uncertain. Sequenced sample: peripheral blood. CDR3 sequence: CASSPRRDYQPQHF. The CDR3 DNA reads TGTGCCAGCAGCCCCCGGCGGGATTATCAGCCCCAGCATTTT.